This TCR beta chain is from a study of siplizumab effects on memory and regulatory T cells. Notes on the study in general: Alloreactive sequences tracing back to unstimulated CD4+ memory cells fell significantly with siplizumab. In siplizumab cultures, the suppressive function of proliferating Tregs remained unconfirmed.

On this clone itself: Its antigen is as yet unknown.

Trimming took off 6 bases at V and 4 bases at J, with 4 bases between the two ends. The CDR3 has 11 amino acids. Germline V lookup: CDR1 MNHEY, CDR2 SVGAGI. Measured with immunoSEQ multiplex PCR; TCRdb has only the in-frame clones, and not every one. The repertoire holds roughly 82,000 clones, with about 87% as singletons. This chain connects TRBV6-5 to TRBJ1-3; D uncertain. The TCR was taken from a human donor in good health. The sequenced sample was Tregs sorted from blood. CDR3 in amino acids: CASSWGNTIYF. In DNA form, the CDR3 reads TGTGCCAGCAGCTGGGGAAACACCATATATTTT.